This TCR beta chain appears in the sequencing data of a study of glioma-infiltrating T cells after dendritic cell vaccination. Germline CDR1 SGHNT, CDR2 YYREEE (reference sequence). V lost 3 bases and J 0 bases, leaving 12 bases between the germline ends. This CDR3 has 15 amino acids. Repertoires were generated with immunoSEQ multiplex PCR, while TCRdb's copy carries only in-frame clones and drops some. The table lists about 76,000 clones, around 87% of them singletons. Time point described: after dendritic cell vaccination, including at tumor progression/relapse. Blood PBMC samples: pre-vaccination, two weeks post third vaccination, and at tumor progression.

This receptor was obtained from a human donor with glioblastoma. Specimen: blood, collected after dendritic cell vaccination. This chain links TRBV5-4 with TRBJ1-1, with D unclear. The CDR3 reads CASSSLGSLNTEAFF. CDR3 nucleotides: TGTGCCAGCAGCTCCCTAGGGAGTCTGAACACTGAAGCTTTCTTT.